Below, one TCR beta chain is given with its context. This entry belongs to a study of blood T cell repertoires in COVID-19. Study background: Sites in the United States, Italy and Spain provided acute and convalescent COVID-19 samples. From T cells, B-cell-depleted T cells, or PBMCs came the material, which was cDNA or gDNA.

The germline V and J ends were trimmed by 7 bases and 1 base, with 4 bases remaining between them. This CDR3 spans 10 amino acids. Germline values: CDR1 SQVTM, CDR2 ANQGSEA. Authors' data handling: Amplifying reference gene primers gave estimates of nucleated cell counts. The method was immunoSEQ multiplex PCR; TCRdb's version includes in-frame clones alone and lacks a portion of them. That table gives V, J and clone size, and the DNA gave D and trimming. The sample holds about 170,000 clones, approximately 83% seen once. This TCR was sampled from a man aged 65-85 years with active or convalescent COVID-19. Input material: peripheral blood. The V call is TRBV29-1, the J call TRBJ2-5; the D is unclear. The CDR3 protein is CSASQETQYF. DNA of the CDR3: TGCAGCGCCTCCCAAGAGACCCAGTACTTC.